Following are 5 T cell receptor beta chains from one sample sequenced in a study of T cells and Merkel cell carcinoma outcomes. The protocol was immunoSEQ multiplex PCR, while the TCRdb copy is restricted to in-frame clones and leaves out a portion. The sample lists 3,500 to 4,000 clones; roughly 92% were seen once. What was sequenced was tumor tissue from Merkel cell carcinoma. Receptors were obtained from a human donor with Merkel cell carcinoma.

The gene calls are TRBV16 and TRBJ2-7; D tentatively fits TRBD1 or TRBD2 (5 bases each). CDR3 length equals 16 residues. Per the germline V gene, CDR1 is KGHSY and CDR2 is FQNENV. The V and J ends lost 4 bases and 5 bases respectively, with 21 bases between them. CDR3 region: CASSRSLGPPFDEQYF. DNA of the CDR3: TGTGCCAGCAGCCGCTCTTTGGGACCCCCTTTCGACGAGCAGTACTTC.

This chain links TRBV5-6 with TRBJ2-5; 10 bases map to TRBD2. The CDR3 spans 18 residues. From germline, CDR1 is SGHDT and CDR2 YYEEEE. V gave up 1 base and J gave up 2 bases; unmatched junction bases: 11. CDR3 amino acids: CASSLRTSGGDRQETQYF. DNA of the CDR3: TGTGCCAGCAGCTTGAGGACTAGCGGAGGGGACCGTCAAGAGACCCAGTACTTC.

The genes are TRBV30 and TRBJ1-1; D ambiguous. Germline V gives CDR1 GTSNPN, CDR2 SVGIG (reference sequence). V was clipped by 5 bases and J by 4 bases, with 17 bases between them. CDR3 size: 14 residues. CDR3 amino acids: CAWSLLVGVTEAFF. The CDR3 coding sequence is TGTGCCTGGTCCTTGTTAGTGGGAGTCACTGAAGCTTTCTTT.

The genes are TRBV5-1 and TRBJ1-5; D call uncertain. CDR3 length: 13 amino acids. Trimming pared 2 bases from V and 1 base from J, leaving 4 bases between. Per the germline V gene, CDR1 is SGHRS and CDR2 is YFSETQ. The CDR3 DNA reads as TGCGCCAGCAGCTTAGGCAGCAATCAGCCCCAGCATTTT. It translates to CASSLGSNQPQHF.

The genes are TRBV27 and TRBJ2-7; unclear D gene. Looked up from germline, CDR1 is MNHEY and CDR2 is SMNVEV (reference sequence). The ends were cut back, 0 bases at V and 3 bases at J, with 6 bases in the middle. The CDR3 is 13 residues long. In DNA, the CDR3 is TGTGCCAGCAGTTTATCGATAAACTACGAGCAGTACTTC. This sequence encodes CASSLSINYEQYF.